The entry that follows covers one TCR beta chain sequence. This entry comes from a study of cytomegalovirus exposure and HLA in healthy donors. PCR amplification relied on 60 Vbeta primers (plus 13 Jbeta primers). Clones were sequenced by immunoSEQ multiplex PCR, and TCRdb holds only the in-frame ones, with some missing. This sample carries around 60,000 clones, over 60% of them seen once, and the ten largest clones take about 23%. Trimming left V 5 bases short and J 4 bases short, with 11 bases between. CDR3 length equals 13 residues. Germline V lookup: CDR1 WSHSY, CDR2 SAAADI. Specimen: PBMCs. This clonotype was obtained from a man between 50 and 59 years old in good health and CMV-seropositive. The chain has TRBV10-2 and TRBJ1-1; D call uncertain. The CDR3 loop reads CASSSGQPTEAFF. CDR3 DNA: TGCGCCAGCAGTAGCGGGCAGCCCACTGAAGCTTTCTTT.